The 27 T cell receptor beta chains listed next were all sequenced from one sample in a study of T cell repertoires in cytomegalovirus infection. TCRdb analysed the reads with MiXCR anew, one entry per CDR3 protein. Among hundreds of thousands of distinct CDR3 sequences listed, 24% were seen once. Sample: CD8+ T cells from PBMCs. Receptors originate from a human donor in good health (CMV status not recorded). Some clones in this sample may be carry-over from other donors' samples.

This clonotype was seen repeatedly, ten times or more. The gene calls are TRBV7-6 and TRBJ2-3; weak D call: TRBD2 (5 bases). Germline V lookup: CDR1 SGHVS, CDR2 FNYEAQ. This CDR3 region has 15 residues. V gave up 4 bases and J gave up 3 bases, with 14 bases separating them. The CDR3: CASSSDWERTDTQYF. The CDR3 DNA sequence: TGTGCCAGCAGCTCTGACTGGGAGAGGACAGATACGCAGTATTTT.

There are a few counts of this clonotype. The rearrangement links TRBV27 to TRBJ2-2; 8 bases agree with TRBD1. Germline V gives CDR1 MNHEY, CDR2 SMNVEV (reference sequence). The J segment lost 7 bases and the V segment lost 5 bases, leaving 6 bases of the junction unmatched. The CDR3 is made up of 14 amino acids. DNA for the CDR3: TGTGCCAGCAGTACGGACAGGGCGAGCGGGGAGCTGTTTTTT. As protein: CASSTDRASGELFF.

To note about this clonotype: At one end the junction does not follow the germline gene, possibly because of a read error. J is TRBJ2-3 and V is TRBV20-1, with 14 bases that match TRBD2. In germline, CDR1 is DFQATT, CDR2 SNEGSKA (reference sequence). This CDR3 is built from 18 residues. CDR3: CSDRDIYGLAGGTDTQYF. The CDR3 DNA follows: TGCAGTGATAGAGATATATACGGACTAGCGGGGGGTACAGATACGCAGTATTTT.

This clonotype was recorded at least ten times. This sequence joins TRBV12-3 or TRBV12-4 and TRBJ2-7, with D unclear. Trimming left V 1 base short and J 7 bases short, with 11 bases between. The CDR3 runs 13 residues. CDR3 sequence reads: CASSLVGAVEQYF. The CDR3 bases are TGTGCCAGCAGTTTAGTTGGTGCTGTTGAGCAGTACTTC.

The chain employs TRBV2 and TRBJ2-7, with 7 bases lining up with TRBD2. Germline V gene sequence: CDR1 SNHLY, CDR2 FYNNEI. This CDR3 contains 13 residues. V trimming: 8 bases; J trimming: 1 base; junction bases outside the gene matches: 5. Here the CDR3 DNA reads TGTGCCAGCGGGGGGGACTTGTCCTACGAGCAGTACGTC. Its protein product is CASGGDLSYEQYV.

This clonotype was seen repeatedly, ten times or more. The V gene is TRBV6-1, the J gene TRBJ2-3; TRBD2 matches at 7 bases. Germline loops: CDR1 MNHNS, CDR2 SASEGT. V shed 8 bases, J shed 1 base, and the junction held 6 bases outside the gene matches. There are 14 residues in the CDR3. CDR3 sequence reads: CASATGGGTDTQYF. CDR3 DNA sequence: TGTGCCAGCGCCACTGGGGGGGGCACAGATACGCAGTATTTT.

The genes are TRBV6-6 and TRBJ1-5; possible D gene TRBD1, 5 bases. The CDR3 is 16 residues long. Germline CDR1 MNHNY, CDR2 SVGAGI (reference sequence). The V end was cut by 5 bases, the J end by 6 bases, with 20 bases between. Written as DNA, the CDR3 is TGTGCCAGCAGTAAACCGGGACGAGAAGTTGGTCAGCCCCAGCATTTT. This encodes CASSKPGREVGQPQHF.

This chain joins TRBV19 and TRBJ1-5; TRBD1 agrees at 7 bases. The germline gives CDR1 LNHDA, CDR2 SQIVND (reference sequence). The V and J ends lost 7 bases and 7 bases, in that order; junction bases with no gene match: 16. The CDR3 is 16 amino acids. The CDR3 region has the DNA TGTGCCAGTAAGGGATTGACAGGGACGAGCGGCCAGCCCCAGCATTTT. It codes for CASKGLTGTSGQPQHF.

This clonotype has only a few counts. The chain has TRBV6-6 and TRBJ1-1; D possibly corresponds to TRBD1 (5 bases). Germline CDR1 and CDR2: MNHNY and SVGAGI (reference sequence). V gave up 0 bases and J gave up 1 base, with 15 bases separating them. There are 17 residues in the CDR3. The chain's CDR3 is CASSYSDNPQGNTEAFF. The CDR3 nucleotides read TGTGCCAGCAGTTACTCGGACAACCCCCAAGGGAACACTGAAGCTTTCTTT.

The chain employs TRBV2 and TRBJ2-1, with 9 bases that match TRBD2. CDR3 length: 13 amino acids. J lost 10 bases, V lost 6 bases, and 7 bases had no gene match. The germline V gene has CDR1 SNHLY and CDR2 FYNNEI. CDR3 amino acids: CASRSLLAGEQFF. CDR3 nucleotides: TGTGCCAGCAGGAGCCTACTAGCGGGCGAGCAGTTCTTC. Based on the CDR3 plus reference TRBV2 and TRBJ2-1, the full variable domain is EPEVTQTPSHQVTQMGQEVILRCVPISNHLYFYWYRQILGQKVEFLVSFYNNEISEKSEIFDDQFSVERPDGSNFTLKIRSTKLEDSAMYFCASRSLLAGEQFFGPGTRLTVL.

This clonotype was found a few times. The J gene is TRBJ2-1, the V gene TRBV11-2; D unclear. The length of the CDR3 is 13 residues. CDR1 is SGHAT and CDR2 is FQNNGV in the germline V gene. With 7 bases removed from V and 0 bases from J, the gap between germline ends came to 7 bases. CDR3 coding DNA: TGTGCCAGCAAAAAAAACTCCTACAATGAGCAGTTCTTC. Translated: CASKKNSYNEQFF.

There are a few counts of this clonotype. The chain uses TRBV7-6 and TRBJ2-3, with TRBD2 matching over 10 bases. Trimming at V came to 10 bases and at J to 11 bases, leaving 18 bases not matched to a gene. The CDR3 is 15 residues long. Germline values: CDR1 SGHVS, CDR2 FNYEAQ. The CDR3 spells CANEGEEAGGPLQYF. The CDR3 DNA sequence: TGTGCCAACGAAGGGGAAGAAGCGGGGGGGCCCCTGCAGTATTTT.

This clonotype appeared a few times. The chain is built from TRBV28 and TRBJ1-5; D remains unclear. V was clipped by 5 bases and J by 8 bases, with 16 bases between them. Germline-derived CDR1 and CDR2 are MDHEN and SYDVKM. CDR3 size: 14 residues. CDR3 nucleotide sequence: TGTGCCAGCAGTATTCTGCGGACTTACGAGCCCCAGCATTTT. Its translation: CASSILRTYEPQHF.

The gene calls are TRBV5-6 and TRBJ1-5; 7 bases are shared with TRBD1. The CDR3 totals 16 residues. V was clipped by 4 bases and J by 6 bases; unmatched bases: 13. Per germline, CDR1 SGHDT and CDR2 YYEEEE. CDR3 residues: CASSVMGQFIRQPQHF. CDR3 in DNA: TGTGCCAGCAGCGTAATGGGACAGTTTATTCGTCAGCCCCAGCATTTT.

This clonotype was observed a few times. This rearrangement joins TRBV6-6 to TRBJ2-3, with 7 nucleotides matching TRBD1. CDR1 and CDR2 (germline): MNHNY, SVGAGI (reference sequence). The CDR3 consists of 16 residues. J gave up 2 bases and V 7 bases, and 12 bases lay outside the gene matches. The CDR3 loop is CASNITPGQNTDTQYF. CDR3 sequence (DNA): TGTGCCAGCAATATTACCCCGGGACAGAACACAGATACGCAGTATTTT.

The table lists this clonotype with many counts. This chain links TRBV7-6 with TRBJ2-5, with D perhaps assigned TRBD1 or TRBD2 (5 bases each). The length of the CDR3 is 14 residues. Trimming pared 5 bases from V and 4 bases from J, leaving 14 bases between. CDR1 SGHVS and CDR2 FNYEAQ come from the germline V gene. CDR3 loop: CASSGRRAGETQYF. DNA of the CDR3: TGTGCCAGCAGCGGACGCAGGGCGGGAGAGACCCAGTACTTC.

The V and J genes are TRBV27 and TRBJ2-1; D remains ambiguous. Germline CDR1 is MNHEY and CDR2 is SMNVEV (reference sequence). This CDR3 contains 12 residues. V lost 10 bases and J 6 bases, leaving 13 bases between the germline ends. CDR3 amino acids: CAIKKSGNEQFF. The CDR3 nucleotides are TGTGCCATCAAAAAATCCGGCAATGAGCAGTTCTTC.

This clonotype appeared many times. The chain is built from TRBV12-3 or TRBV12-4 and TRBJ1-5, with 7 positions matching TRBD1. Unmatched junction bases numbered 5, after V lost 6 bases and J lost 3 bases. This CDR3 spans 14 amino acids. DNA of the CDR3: TGTGCCAGCAGCAGGGACAGCGACAATCAGCCCCAGCATTTT. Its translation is CASSRDSDNQPQHF.

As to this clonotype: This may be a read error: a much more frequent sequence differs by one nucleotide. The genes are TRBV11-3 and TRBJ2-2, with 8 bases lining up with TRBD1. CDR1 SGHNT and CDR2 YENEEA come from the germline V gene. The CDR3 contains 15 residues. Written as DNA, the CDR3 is TGTGCCAGCAGCCAAGGCAGGGGGCGCACCGAGGAGCTGTTTTTT. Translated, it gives CASSQGRGRTEELFF.

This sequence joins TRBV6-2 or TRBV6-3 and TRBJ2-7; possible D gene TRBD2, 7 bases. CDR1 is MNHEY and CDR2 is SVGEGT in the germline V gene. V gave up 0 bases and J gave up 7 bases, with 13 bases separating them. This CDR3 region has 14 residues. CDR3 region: CASSYSEGGREQYF. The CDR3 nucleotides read TGTGCCAGCAGTTACTCCGAGGGGGGGCGAGAGCAGTACTTC.

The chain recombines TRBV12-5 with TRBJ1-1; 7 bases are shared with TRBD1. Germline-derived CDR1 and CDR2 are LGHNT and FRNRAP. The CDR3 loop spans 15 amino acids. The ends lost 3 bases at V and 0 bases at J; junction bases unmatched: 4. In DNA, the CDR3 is TGTGCTAGTGGTTTCCAGGGGGACATGAACACTGAAGCTTTCTTT. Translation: CASGFQGDMNTEAFF.

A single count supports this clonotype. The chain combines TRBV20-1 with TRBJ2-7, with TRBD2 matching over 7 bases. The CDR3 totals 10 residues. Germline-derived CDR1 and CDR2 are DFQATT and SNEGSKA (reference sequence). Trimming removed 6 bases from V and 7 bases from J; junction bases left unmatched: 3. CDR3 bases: TGCAGTGCCGGGACTAAAGAGCAGTACGTC. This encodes CSAGTKEQYV.

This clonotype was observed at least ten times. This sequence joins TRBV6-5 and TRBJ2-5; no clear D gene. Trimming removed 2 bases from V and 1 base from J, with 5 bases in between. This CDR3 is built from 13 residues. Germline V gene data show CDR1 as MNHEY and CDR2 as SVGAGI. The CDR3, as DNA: TGTGCCAGCAGTTACAGTATCCAAGAGACCCAGTACTTC. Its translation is CASSYSIQETQYF.

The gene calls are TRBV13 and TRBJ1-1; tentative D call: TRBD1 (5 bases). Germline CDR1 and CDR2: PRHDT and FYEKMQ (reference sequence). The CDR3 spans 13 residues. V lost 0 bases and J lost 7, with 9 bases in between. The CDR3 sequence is CASSLGWGYEAFF. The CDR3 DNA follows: TGTGCCAGCAGCTTAGGGTGGGGGTATGAAGCTTTCTTT.

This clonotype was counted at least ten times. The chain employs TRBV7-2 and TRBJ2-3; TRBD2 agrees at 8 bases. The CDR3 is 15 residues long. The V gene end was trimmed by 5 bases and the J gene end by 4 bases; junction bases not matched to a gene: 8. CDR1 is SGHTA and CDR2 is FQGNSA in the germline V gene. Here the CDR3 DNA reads TGTGCCAGCAGCACGGCGGGGGGCCTGGCAGATACGCAGTATTTT. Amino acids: CASSTAGGLADTQYF.

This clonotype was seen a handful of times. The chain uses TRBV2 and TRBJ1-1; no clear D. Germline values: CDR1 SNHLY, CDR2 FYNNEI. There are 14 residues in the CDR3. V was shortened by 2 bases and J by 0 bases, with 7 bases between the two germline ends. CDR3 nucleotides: TGTGCCAGCAGTGAATGGGATGTGAACACTGAAGCTTTCTTT. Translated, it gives CASSEWDVNTEAFF.

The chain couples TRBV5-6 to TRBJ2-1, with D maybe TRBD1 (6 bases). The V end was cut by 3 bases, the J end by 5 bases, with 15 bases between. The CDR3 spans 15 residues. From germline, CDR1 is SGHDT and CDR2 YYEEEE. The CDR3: CASSWGTQGHNEQFF. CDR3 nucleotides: TGTGCCAGCAGCTGGGGGACACAGGGACACAATGAGCAGTTCTTC.